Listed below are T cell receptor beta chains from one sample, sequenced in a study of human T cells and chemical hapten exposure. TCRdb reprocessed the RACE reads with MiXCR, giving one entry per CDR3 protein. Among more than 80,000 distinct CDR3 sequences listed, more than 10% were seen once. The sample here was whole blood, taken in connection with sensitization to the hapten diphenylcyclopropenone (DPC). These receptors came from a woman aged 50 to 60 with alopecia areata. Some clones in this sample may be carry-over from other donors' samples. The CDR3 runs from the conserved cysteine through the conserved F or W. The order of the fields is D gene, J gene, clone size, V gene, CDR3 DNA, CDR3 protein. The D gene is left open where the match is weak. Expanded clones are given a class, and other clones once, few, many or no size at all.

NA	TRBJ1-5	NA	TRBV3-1	TGTGCCAGCAGCCAAGCGACAGCCAATCAGCCCCAGCATTTT	CASSQATANQPQHF
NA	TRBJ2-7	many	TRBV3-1	TGTGCCAGCAGCCAATACCAGGCGGCATCCTACGAGCAGTACTTC	CASSQYQAASYEQYF
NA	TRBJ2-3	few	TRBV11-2	TGTGCCAGCAGCTCCTCCGCCACAGATACGCAGTATTTT	CASSSSATDTQYF
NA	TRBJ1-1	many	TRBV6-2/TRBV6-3	TGTGCCAGCAGTCACGGGACAGAAGCTTTCTTT	CASSHGTEAFF
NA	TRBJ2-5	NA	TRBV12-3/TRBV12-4	TGTGCCAGCAGTTTAAGTTATCGGGGAAAAGAGACCCAGTACTTC	CASSLSYRGKETQYF
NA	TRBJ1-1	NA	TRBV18	TGTGCCAGCTCACCAAGCCAGGGGCGAGGGAACACTGAAGCTTTCTTT	CASSPSQGRGNTEAFF
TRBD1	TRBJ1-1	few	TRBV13	TGTGCCAGCAGCTCCCAGGGGGTTAACACTGAAGCTTTCTTT	CASSSQGVNTEAFF
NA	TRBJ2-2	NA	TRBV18	TGTGCCAGCTCACCACCGCGGGGGAACACCGGGGAGCTGTTTTTT	CASSPPRGNTGELFF
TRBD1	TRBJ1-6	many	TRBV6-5	TGTGCCAGCAGTTACTCGTATGCGCAGGGGGCAATGAATTCACCCCTCCACTTT	CASSYSYAQGAMNSPLHF
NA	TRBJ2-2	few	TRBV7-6	TGTGCCAGCAGCTTATGGGCTAATCTGGGCACCGGGGAGCTGTTTTTT	CASSLWANLGTGELFF
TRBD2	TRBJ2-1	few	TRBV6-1	TGTGCCAGCAGCCTCGGTTCTAGCGGTCCGGGCAATGAGCAGTTCTTC	CASSLGSSGPGNEQFF
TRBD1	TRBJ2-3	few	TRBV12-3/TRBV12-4	TGTGCCAGCAGCCCAGGGACAGGGAGATTCGGCACAGATACGCAGTATTTT	CASSPGTGRFGTDTQYF
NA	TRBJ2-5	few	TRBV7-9	TGTGCCAGCAGTCCGGCGGGGGAGACCCAGTACTTC	CASSPAGETQYF
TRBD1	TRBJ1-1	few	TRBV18	TGTGCCAGCTCACCGGACAGGCAGGGGGTTGAAGCTTTCTTT	CASSPDRQGVEAFF
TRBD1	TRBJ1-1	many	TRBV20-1	TGCAGTGCCCTCTCCGGGACAGGGGGCACTGAAGCTTTCTTT	CSALSGTGGTEAFF
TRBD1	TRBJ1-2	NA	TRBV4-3	TGCGCCAGCACCTTAGCGGGCAGGGGGTTTTCTGGCTACACCTTC	CASTLAGRGFSGYTF
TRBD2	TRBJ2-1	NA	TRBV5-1	TGCGCCAGCAGCTGGGGACTAGCGCCGAACTACAATGAGCAGTTCTTC	CASSWGLAPNYNEQFF
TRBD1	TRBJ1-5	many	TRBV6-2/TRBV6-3	TGTGCCAGCAGTTACTGGGGACAGGGGGCCGGTCAGCCCCAGCATTTT	CASSYWGQGAGQPQHF
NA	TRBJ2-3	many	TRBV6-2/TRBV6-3	TGTGCCAGCAGTTACCAGTTGGGGGACAGCACAGATACGCAGTATTTT	CASSYQLGDSTDTQYF
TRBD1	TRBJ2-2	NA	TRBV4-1	TGCGCCAGCAGCCGGAAGCCCGCAGGGGGCCTTAACACCGGGGAGCTGTTTTTT	CASSRKPAGGLNTGELFF
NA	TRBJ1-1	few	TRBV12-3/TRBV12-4	TGTGCCAGCAGTTCTCACACTAAAGCTTTCTTT	CASSSHTKAFF
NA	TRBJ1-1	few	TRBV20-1	TGCAGTGCTAGAGACGACCCGAACACTGAAGCTTTCTTT	CSARDDPNTEAFF
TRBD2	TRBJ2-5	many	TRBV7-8	TGTGCCAGCAGAGCCGGGACTAGCGGCATTCCAGAGACCCAGTACTTC	CASRAGTSGIPETQYF
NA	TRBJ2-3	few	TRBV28	TGTGCCAGCAGTTTCGACAGCACAGATACGCAGTATTTT	CASSFDSTDTQYF
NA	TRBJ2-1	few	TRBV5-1	TGCGCCAGCAGAGCATCCTCCTACAATGAGCAGTTCTTC	CASRASSYNEQFF
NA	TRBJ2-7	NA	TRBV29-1	TGCAGCGTTGAATCGACTACTTACGAGCAGTACTTC	CSVESTTYEQYF
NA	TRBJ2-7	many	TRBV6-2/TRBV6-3	TGTGCCAGCAGTTACTCGGTCATCCCGAGTTTGGAGCAGTACTTC	CASSYSVIPSLEQYF
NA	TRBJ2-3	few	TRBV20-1	TGCAGTGCTAGGAAAGACGCACTCCCCCGGGGTACGCAGTATTTT	CSARKDALPRGTQYF
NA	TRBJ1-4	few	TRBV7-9	TGTGCCAGCACCCGGTCTACTAATGAAAAACTGTTTTTT	CASTRSTNEKLFF
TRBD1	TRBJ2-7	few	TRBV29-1	TGCAGCGTTTCATCGGGACAGGGTACCGACGAGCAGTACTTC	CSVSSGQGTDEQYF
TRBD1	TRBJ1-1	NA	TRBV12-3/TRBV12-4	TGTGCCAGCAGCTTTCCGAGCAGGGGGCCGGGGACTGAAGCTTTCTTT	CASSFPSRGPGTEAFF
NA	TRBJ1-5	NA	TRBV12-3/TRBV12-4	TGTGCCAGCAGTTTCGGACAGATTCAAAATCAGCCCCAGCATTTT	CASSFGQIQNQPQHF
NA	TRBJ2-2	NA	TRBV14	TGTGCCAGCAGCCAAGATTGGACGACCGGGGAGCTGTTTTTT	CASSQDWTTGELFF
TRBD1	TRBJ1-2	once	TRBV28	TGTGCCAGCCGGGACAGGGGCCTTTATGGCTACACCTTC	CASRDRGLYGYTF
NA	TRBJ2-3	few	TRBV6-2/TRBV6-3	TGTGCCAGCAGTTACGTCAAGGGGAGGCATACGCAGTATTTT	CASSYVKGRHTQYF
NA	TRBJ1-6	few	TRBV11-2	TGTGCCAGCAGCTTAGATAACAGGGATTCACCCCTCCACTTT	CASSLDNRDSPLHF
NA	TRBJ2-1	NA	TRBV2	TGTGCCAGCAGTGAAGCCCGGGTTCCCAATGAGCAGTTCTTC	CASSEARVPNEQFF
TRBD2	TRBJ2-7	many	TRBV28	TGTGCCAGCAGTCCATGGCTAGCGGGGGCCACGAGCTCCTACGAGCAGTACTTC	CASSPWLAGATSSYEQYF
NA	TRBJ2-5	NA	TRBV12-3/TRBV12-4	TGTGCCAGCAGTTTAGGGACGGGGACCGCCAGGGCCCAGTACTTC	CASSLGTGTARAQYF
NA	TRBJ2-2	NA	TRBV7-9	TGTGCCAGCAGCTTCGGGCAGGAGAACACCGGGGAGCTGTTTTTT	CASSFGQENTGELFF